A selection of T cell receptor beta chains follows, all from one sample in a study of regulatory T cells in long-lasting Graves disease. TCRdb used MiXCR to reprocess the multiplex PCR reads, holding one entry per CDR3 protein. Of under 500,000 distinct CDR3 sequences listed, roughly 20% are singletons. Sequenced here: peripheral blood mononuclear cells (PBMCs), sampled when the disease was refractory, from a patient treated with antithyroid drugs. Receptors originate from a female donor with Graves disease. The CDR3 runs from the conserved cysteine through the conserved F or W. The D gene is left open where the match is weak. A row's size may be missing; if present it is once, few, many or a size class.

d_call	clone_size	v_call	j_call	cdr3_aa	cdr3_nt
.	many	TRBV28	TRBJ2-5	CASSFGGGETQYF	TGTGCCAGCAGCTTTGGCGGAGGGGAGACCCAGTACTTC
.	many	TRBV18	TRBJ1-1	CASSPYSPEGTEAFF	TGTGCCAGCTCACCATATTCGCCTGAGGGCACTGAAGCTTTCTTT
TRBD1	once	TRBV5-6	TRBJ1-6	CASSYWTGSSPLHF	TGTGCCAGCAGCTACTGGACAGGGAGCTCACCCCTCCACTTT
.	few	TRBV4-1	TRBJ2-7	CASSMERGYEQYF	TGCGCCAGCAGCATGGAAAGGGGCTACGAGCAGTACTTC
TRBD2	many	TRBV29-1	TRBJ2-5	CSAPPGLAGGGGQETQYF	TGCAGCGCCCCCCCGGGACTAGCGGGAGGAGGCGGACAAGAGACCCAGTACTTC
TRBD1	.	TRBV19	TRBJ1-1	CASSLRDRWMNTEAFF	TGTGCCAGTAGCCTCCGGGACAGATGGATGAACACTGAAGCTTTCTTT
TRBD1	many	TRBV5-1	TRBJ2-5	CASSLQGAQETQYF	TGCGCCAGCAGCTTACAGGGGGCCCAAGAGACCCAGTACTTC
TRBD1	many	TRBV6-1	TRBJ2-5	CASSEFSGTGVETQYF	TGTGCCAGCAGTGAATTTTCCGGGACAGGGGTGGAGACCCAGTACTTC
.	many	TRBV28	TRBJ2-7	CASLRQGTLPEQYF	TGTGCCAGCCTCCGCCAAGGGACATTGCCCGAGCAGTACTTC
TRBD1	few	TRBV5-1	TRBJ1-4	CTSRSTGGPNEKLFF	TGCACCAGCAGATCGACAGGGGGCCCTAATGAAAAACTGTTTTTT
TRBD2	many	TRBV27	TRBJ2-7	CASSFRSSGPSWEQYF	TGTGCCAGCAGTTTCCGATCTAGCGGGCCCTCGTGGGAGCAGTACTTC
.	.	TRBV12-3/TRBV12-4	TRBJ2-2	CASKSPGELFF	TGTGCCAGCAAGTCTCCCGGGGAGCTGTTCTTT
.	.	TRBV7-2	TRBJ2-7	CASSVRGGMSSYEQYF	TGTGCCAGCAGCGTACGGGGCGGGATGAGCTCCTACGAGCAGTACTTC
.	.	TRBV30	TRBJ2-2	CAWTVVGPTGELFF	TGTGCCTGGACGGTCGTGGGGCCAACCGGGGAGCTGTTTTTT
TRBD1	.	TRBV11-2	TRBJ2-3	CASSFRDRLFGDTQYF	TGTGCCAGCAGCTTCCGGGACAGGCTATTCGGAGATACGCAGTATTTT
TRBD1	.	TRBV13	TRBJ1-6	CASNLEWDSSYNSPLHF	TGTGCCAGCAACTTAGAGTGGGACAGTTCATATAATTCACCCCTCCACTTT
.	.	TRBV29-1	TRBJ1-4	CSVERGGGDEKLFF	TGCAGCGTTGAGAGGGGCGGTGGGGATGAAAAACTGTTTTTT
.	few	TRBV4-1	TRBJ2-7	CASSQGLVYEQYF	TGCGCCAGCAGCCAAGGGTTGGTTTACGAGCAGTACTTC
.	few	TRBV5-1	TRBJ1-1	CASSSSGSPNTEAFF	TGCGCCAGCAGCTCGAGCGGGTCCCCGAACACTGAAGCTTTCTTT
.	few	TRBV19	TRBJ1-2	CASSPPPPAGGYGYTF	TGTGCCAGTAGTCCCCCCCCCCCAGCGGGAGGATATGGCTACACCTTC
TRBD1	many	TRBV28	TRBJ1-2	CASKRDSANYGYTF	TGTGCCAGTAAGAGGGACAGCGCTAACTATGGCTACACCTTC
TRBD1	many	TRBV6-1	TRBJ1-5	CASRDRGVNQPQHF	TGTGCCAGCAGAGACAGGGGGGTCAATCAGCCCCAGCATTTT
.	many	TRBV2	TRBJ1-5	CASSEEVFQPQHF	TGTGCCAGCAGTGAAGAAGTGTTTCAGCCCCAGCATTTT
.	many	TRBV29-1	TRBJ1-2	CSALDGTNYGYTF	TGCAGCGCCCTGGACGGAACTAACTATGGCTACACCTTC
.	.	TRBV10-3	TRBJ2-7	CAISESASTQYF	TGTGCCATCAGTGAGTCGGCTTCTACCCAGTACTTC
.	many	TRBV11-2	TRBJ2-5	CASSTSWTQETQYF	TGTGCCAGCAGCACCTCATGGACCCAAGAGACCCAGTACTTC
TRBD2	.	TRBV28	TRBJ2-1	CASRASGRASGEEQFF	TGTGCCAGCAGAGCTAGCGGGAGGGCCTCAGGGGAGGAGCAGTTCTTC
.	.	TRBV6-2/TRBV6-3	TRBJ1-1	CASSYWGPTEAFF	TGTGCCAGCAGTTACTGGGGGCCCACTGAAGCTTTCTTT
TRBD1	many	TRBV12-3/TRBV12-4	TRBJ1-1	CASSFGTGGEGNTEAFF	TGTGCCAGCAGTTTCGGGACAGGGGGAGAGGGTAACACTGAAGCTTTCTTT
TRBD2	.	TRBV5-4	TRBJ2-7	CASSKRLAGRRHEQYF	TGTGCCAGCAGCAAGAGACTAGCGGGAAGGCGACACGAGCAGTACTTC
TRBD2	.	TRBV27	TRBJ2-7	CASVGEGLAAVYEQYF	TGTGCCAGCGTAGGGGAGGGACTAGCGGCCGTCTACGAGCAGTACTTC